This TCR beta chain was sequenced for a study of CD8+CD57+ T cells in acquired aplastic anemia. Background on the study: The mean DNA yield obtained from sorted CD4+ and CD8+ cells came to roughly 3.4 ug.

Sequencing involved patients with CD8+CD57+ cell expansion previously shown by flow cytometry. Each patient carried a diagnosis of severe acquired aplastic anemia. Findings and limits, study-wide: Patients did not significantly differ from controls in CD8+ Simpson's diversity. Both patients and controls carried the same twenty-nine CD8+ CDR3 sequences.

TCR beta VDJ and CDR3 profiles were obtained from a genomic DNA template. TCRdb itself ran the reads through MiXCR, one entry per CDR3 protein. Here the sample spans 150,000 to 200,000 distinct CDR3 sequences, more than 45% being singletons. The sample holds many counts of this clonotype. The antigen is not known. Trimming cost V 6 bases and J 0 bases, with 12 bases left between them. CDR1 is ENHRY, CDR2 SYGVKD, per germline. This CDR3 has 15 amino acids. The chain couples TRBV10-3 to TRBJ1-5, with unresolved D. This sequence originates from a human donor with aplastic anemia. Input material: sorted CD4+, CD8+, or CD8+CD57+ T cells (not recorded which) from PBMCs. The CDR3 region is CAISDGRLSNQPQHF. The CDR3 DNA reads TGTGCCATCAGCGATGGGAGACTTAGCAATCAGCCCCAGCATTTT.